Each of the 7 T cell receptor beta chains below was sequenced from the same sample in a study of cytomegalovirus exposure and HLA in healthy donors. 13 Jbeta primers and 60 Vbeta primers were used for the PCR. Assay: immunoSEQ multiplex PCR; the TCRdb copy retains only in-frame clones and omits some. The sample records 180,000 or so clones, 77% being singletons. Sequencing was performed on PBMCs. Every receptor here comes from a man aged 18 to 29 in good health and CMV-seronegative.

As to this clone: In the same sample, other DNA sequences code for this CDR3. The V call is TRBV5-6, the J call TRBJ2-1, with D unresolved. Germline V gene sequence: CDR1 SGHDT, CDR2 YYEEEE. V dropped 3 bases and J dropped 4 bases, with 8 bases sitting between them. The CDR3 spans 13 residues. The CDR3 here is CASSSGLYNEQFF. The CDR3 DNA follows: TGTGCCAGCAGCTCAGGCCTTTACAATGAGCAGTTCTTC.

The genes are TRBV19 and TRBJ2-6; D unclear. The V gene's germline CDR1 is LNHDA and CDR2 SQIVND (reference sequence). The CDR3 spans 15 residues. Trimming stripped 3 bases from V and 0 bases from J, with 6 bases between. CDR3 loop: CASSMSNSGANVLTF. CDR3 coding DNA: TGTGCCAGTAGTATGAGTAACTCTGGGGCCAACGTCCTGACTTTC.

The chain couples TRBV2 to TRBJ2-7; 9 bases align to TRBD1. CDR1 and CDR2 from the germline V gene are SNHLY and FYNNEI. Trimming cost V 2 bases and J 3 bases; bases outside gene matches: 5. The CDR3 is 15 residues long. DNA of the CDR3: TGTGCCAGCAGTGAATTGACAGGGGGAGACTACGAGCAGTACTTC. Translating it yields CASSELTGGDYEQYF.

The J gene is TRBJ2-2, the V gene TRBV29-1, with 7 bases identical to TRBD2. Germline values: CDR1 SQVTM, CDR2 ANQGSEA. This CDR3 has 12 residues. The junction had 4 bases not matched to a gene; V was cut back by 7 bases and J by 5 bases. DNA of the CDR3: TGCAGCGCCTGGGGGGGAACCGGGGAGCTGTTTTTT. Protein product: CSAWGGTGELFF.

In this sample, this clone turned up a few times. The rearrangement uses TRBV5-1 and TRBJ2-6; TRBD1 agrees at 9 bases. The CDR3 length is 18 residues. CDR1 SGHRS and CDR2 YFSETQ come from the germline V gene. V lost 2 bases to trimming and J lost 4 bases; unmatched junction nucleotides: 10. CDR3 DNA: TGCGCCAGCAGCTTCCAAGGACAGGGGAGAGGCGGGGCCAACGTCCTGACTTTC. Translating gives CASSFQGQGRGGANVLTF.

This clone showed up just once. V and J are TRBV7-9 and TRBJ2-3, with D perhaps matching TRBD1 (6 bases). Germline-derived CDR1 and CDR2 are SEHNR and FQNEAQ (reference sequence). Trimming left V 4 bases short and J 1 base short, with 12 bases between. This CDR3 is 15 amino acids long. CDR3 sequence: CASSSGTPGTDTQYF. The CDR3 nucleotides are TGTGCCAGCAGCTCAGGGACACCCGGCACAGATACGCAGTATTTT.

This chain joins TRBV7-3 and TRBJ2-3, with 7 bases aligning to TRBD2. Germline trimming cut 5 bases from V and 2 bases from J; bases unmatched to any gene: 7. Germline V gene sequence: CDR1 SGHTA, CDR2 FQGTGA. The CDR3 contains 15 residues. The CDR3 DNA reads as TGTGCCAGCAGCCTTTCGGGGGGATACACAGATACGCAGTATTTT. It specifies CASSLSGGYTDTQYF.